These T cell receptor beta chains were read from a single sample in a study of CD8 T cells in Susac syndrome. TCRdb reanalysed the immunoSEQ multiplex PCR reads using MiXCR and keeps one entry per CDR3 protein. The table lists around 150,000 distinct CDR3 sequences, approximately 95% of them singletons. The sequenced material came from CD8+ T cells from PBMCs. The source is a human donor in good health. Both conserved end residues are part of each CDR3. Fields, in order: J gene, V gene, CDR3 protein.

J: TRBJ2-7; V: TRBV5-1; CDR3: CASSLFPGQESYEQYF
J: TRBJ2-1; V: TRBV4-3; CDR3: CASSQVLQPGRTVQISYNEQFF
J: TRBJ2-2; V: TRBV30; CDR3: CAWSGQNTGELFF
J: TRBJ2-5; V: TRBV11-2; CDR3: CASSLGGLAGGETQYF
J: TRBJ1-5; V: TRBV19; CDR3: CATLNQPQHF
J: TRBJ2-2; V: TRBV30; CDR3: CAWMRGHITGELFF
J: TRBJ2-2; V: TRBV3-1; CDR3: CASSHGGLAGGFGTGELFF
J: TRBJ2-7; V: TRBV4-3; CDR3: CASSQAGRPYEQYF
J: TRBJ1-1; V: TRBV29-1; CDR3: CSARVTEAFF
J: TRBJ2-1; V: TRBV24-1; CDR3: CATSVSLNEQFF
J: TRBJ1-2; V: TRBV28; CDR3: CASEKGSLGYTF
J: TRBJ2-1; V: TRBV10-2; CDR3: CASSPTRINEQFF
J: TRBJ1-2; V: TRBV2; CDR3: CASSEVGEPTNYGYTF
J: TRBJ2-7; V: TRBV29-1; CDR3: CSVQGARGEQYF
J: TRBJ2-5; V: TRBV6-2/TRBV6-3; CDR3: CASSYGDADVRETQYF
J: TRBJ2-7; V: TRBV25-1; CDR3: CASSDGDSYEQYF
J: TRBJ1-1; V: TRBV7-9; CDR3: CASSLVLGTVNTEAFF
J: TRBJ2-7; V: TRBV9; CDR3: CASSVGTEQYF
J: TRBJ2-1; V: TRBV7-9; CDR3: CASSSPGDGSYNEQFF
J: TRBJ2-3; V: TRBV12-3/TRBV12-4; CDR3: CASSSRDSPLTSTDTQYF
J: TRBJ2-5; V: TRBV4-3; CDR3: CASSQDGAVLETQYF
J: TRBJ2-2; V: TRBV28; CDR3: CASSFGDGSGELFF
J: TRBJ2-7; V: TRBV6-5; CDR3: CASSYSNGGGYEQYF
J: TRBJ2-3; V: TRBV30; CDR3: CAWSVMGTSGDTQYF
J: TRBJ2-5; V: TRBV7-9; CDR3: CASSSYLVGGETQYF
J: TRBJ2-3; V: TRBV13; CDR3: CASSFRAGDPHGDTQYF
J: TRBJ1-2; V: TRBV28; CDR3: CASSYRGTVAYGYTF
J: TRBJ2-7; V: TRBV7-2; CDR3: CASSSPWSTGNSYEQYF
J: TRBJ1-2; V: TRBV3-1; CDR3: CASSHSRPRRDYGYTF
J: TRBJ2-3; V: TRBV11-2; CDR3: CASSFGRGGPADTQYF
J: TRBJ2-1; V: TRBV20-1; CDR3: CSAREVYGINEQFF
J: TRBJ2-7; V: TRBV24-1; CDR3: CATSDSNTYEQYF
J: TRBJ1-3; V: TRBV13; CDR3: CAAGSGNTIYF
J: TRBJ1-2; V: TRBV3-1; CDR3: CASSQDGKGLNYGYTF
J: TRBJ2-1; V: TRBV11-3; CDR3: CASSFRGSNEQFF
J: TRBJ2-3; V: TRBV29-1; CDR3: CSVVWGKDTQYF
J: TRBJ2-3; V: TRBV27; CDR3: CASEGEDTQYF
J: TRBJ1-4; V: TRBV7-8; CDR3: CASSGRTHATNEKLFF
J: TRBJ1-5; V: TRBV4-3; CDR3: CASSQGTGLNQPQHF
J: TRBJ1-3; V: TRBV15; CDR3: CATSPPGTGGNTIYF
J: TRBJ2-7; V: TRBV27; CDR3: CATGTGGSPSYEQYF
J: TRBJ2-1; V: TRBV30; CDR3: CAWSPPDHQEQFF
J: TRBJ2-1; V: TRBV29-1; CDR3: CSVVIVDEQFF
J: TRBJ2-1; V: TRBV18; CDR3: CASSPGTYHNEQFF
J: TRBJ2-5; V: TRBV4-2; CDR3: CASSQRLAEETQYF
J: TRBJ2-7; V: TRBV7-3; CDR3: CASSRTGTAREQYF
J: TRBJ2-5; V: TRBV7-9; CDR3: CASSWRLAEQETQYF
J: TRBJ2-7; V: TRBV20-1; CDR3: CSASADSSVSYEQYF
J: TRBJ2-1; V: TRBV2; CDR3: CASLGQGRNEQFF
J: TRBJ2-1; V: TRBV7-8; CDR3: CASSLEVRLAGYNEQFF
J: TRBJ2-1; V: TRBV2; CDR3: CASRTPGLAGEDEQFF